The T cell receptor beta chain under discussion was sequenced for a study of vaccination and CD4 T cells after COVID-19. The Oncomine TCR Beta short-read assay was what sequenced the DNA obtained from cultured CD4+ T cells. From the PCR reads, TCRdb called clonotypes with MiXCR, one entry per CDR3 protein. The sample lists tens of thousands of distinct CDR3 sequences, approximately 44% occurring once. The CDR3 loop spans 13 amino acids. Germline CDR1 is SNHLY and CDR2 is FYNNEI. V gave up 6 bases and J gave up 4 bases, with 10 bases separating them. This clonotype qualifies as medium-sized. The antigen remains undetermined. Treatment here: approximately 11-day PBMC culture with coronavirus spike peptide pools or control peptides (ViraFEST assay).

The genes are TRBV2 and TRBJ1-5; D unclear. The clonotype originates from a human donor who had recovered from COVID-19. Sequenced input: CD4+ T cells from blood, cultured in vitro. CDR3 region: CASRSRRNQPQHF. In DNA form, the CDR3 reads TGTGCCAGCAGGTCCAGGAGAAATCAGCCCCAGCATTTT. Combining the CDR3 with reference TRBV2 and TRBJ1-5 gives the whole variable domain EPEVTQTPSHQVTQMGQEVILRCVPISNHLYFYWYRQILGQKVEFLVSFYNNEISEKSEIFDDQFSVERPDGSNFTLKIRSTKLEDSAMYFCASRSRRNQPQHFGDGTRLSIL.